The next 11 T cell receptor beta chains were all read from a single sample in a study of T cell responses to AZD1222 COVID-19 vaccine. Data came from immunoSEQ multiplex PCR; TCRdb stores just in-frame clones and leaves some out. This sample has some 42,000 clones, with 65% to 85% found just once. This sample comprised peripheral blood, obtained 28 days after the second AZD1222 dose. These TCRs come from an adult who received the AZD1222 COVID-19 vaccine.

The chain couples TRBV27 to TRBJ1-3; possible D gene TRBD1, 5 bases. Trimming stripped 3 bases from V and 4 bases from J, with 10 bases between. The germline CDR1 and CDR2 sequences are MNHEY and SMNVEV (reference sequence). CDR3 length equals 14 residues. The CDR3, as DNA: TGTGCCAGCAGTTTCAGGGCTGCCGGAAACACCATATATTTT. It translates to CASSFRAAGNTIYF.

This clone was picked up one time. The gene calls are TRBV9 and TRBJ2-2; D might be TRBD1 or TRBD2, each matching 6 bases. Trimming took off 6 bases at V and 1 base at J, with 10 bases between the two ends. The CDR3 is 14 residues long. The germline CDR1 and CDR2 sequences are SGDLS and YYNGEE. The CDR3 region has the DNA TGTGCCAGCAACGGGGGCCTGAACACCGGGGAGCTGTTTTTT. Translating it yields CASNGGLNTGELFF.

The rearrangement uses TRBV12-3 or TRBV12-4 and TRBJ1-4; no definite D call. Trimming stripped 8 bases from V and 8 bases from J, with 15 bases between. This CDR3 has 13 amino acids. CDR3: CASSWGTREKLFF. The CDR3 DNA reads TGTGCCAGCTCCTGGGGTACGAGAGAAAAACTGTTTTTT.

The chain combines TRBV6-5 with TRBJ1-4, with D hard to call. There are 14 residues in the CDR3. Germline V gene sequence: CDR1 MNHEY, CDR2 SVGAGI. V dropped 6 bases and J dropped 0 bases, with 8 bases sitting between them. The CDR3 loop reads CASREIATNEKLFF. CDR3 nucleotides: TGTGCCAGCAGGGAGATTGCAACTAATGAAAAACTGTTTTTT.

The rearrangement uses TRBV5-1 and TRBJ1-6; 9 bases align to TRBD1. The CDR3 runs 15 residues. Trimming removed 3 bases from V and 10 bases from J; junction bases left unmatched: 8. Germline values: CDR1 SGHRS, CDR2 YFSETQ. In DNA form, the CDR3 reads TGCGCCAGCAGCTGGGGACAGGGAAATGGATCACCCCTCCACTTT. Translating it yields CASSWGQGNGSPLHF.

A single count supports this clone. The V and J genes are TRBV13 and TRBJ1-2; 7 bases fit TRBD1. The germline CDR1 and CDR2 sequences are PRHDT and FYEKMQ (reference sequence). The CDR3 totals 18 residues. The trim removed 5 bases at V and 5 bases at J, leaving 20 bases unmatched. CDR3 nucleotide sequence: TGTGCCAGCAGCCAGGGGGGCAGGGGACTTCCCGGACGGTATGGCTACACCTTC. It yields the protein CASSQGGRGLPGRYGYTF.

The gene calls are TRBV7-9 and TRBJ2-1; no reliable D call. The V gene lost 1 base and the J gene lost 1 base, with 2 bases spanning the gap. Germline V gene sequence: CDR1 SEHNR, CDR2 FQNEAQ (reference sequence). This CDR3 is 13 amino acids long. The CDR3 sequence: CASSLGSYNEQFF. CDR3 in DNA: TGTGCCAGCAGCTTAGGGTCCTACAATGAGCAGTTCTTC.

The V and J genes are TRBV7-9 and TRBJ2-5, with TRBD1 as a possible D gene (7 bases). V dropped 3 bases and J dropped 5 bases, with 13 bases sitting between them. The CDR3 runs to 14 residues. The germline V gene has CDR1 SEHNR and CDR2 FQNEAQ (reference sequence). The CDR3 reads CASSFDSGGETQYF. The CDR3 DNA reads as TGTGCCAGCAGCTTCGATTCAGGGGGGGAGACCCAGTACTTC.

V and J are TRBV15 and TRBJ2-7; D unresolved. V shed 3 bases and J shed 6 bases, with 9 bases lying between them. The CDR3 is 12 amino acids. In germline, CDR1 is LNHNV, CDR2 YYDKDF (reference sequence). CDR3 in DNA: TGTGCCACCAGCAGGCCCGTGGGCGAGCAGTACTTC. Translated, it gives CATSRPVGEQYF.

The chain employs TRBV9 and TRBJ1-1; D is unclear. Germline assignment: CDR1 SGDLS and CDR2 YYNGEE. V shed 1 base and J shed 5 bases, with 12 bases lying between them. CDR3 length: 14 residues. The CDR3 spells CASSVRAGGTEAFF. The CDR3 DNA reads TGTGCCAGCAGCGTAAGGGCAGGCGGGACTGAAGCTTTCTTT. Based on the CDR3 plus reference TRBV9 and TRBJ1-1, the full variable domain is DSGVTQTPKHLITATGQRVTLRCSPRSGDLSVYWYQQSLDQGLQFLIQYYNGEERAKGNILERFSAQQFPDLHSELNLSSLELGDSALYFCASSVRAGGTEAFFGQGTRLTVV.

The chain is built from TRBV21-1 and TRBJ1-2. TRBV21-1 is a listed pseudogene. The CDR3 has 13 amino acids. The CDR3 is CASPPWAGGGYTF. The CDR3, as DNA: TGTGCCAGCCCCCCCTGGGCGGGGGGAGGCTACACCTTC.